Described below is a single TCR beta chain sequence and its context. This specimen belongs to a study of blood T cell repertoires in COVID-19. In the study overall: From T cells, B-cell-depleted T cells, or PBMCs came the material, which was cDNA or gDNA.

This table comes from immunoSEQ multiplex PCR, and its TCRdb copy is limited to in-frame clones, with some not included. The sample records under 300,000 clones, around 90% being singletons. CDR1 is KGHSH and CDR2 is LQKENI in the germline V gene. With 6 bases removed from V and 3 bases from J, the gap between germline ends came to 16 bases. The CDR3 contains 15 residues. This receptor was identified in a woman aged 55-70 years in a cohort exposed to, infected with or recovered from COVID-19 (not recorded which). The sequencing sample was made of PBMCs or T cells enriched from blood (not recorded which). The chain has TRBV18 and TRBJ2-3; possible D gene TRBD1, 5 bases. CDR3 region: CASSPGWGGTDTQYF. The CDR3 bases are TGTGCCAGCTCCCCCGGTTGGGGCGGAACAGATACGCAGTATTTT.